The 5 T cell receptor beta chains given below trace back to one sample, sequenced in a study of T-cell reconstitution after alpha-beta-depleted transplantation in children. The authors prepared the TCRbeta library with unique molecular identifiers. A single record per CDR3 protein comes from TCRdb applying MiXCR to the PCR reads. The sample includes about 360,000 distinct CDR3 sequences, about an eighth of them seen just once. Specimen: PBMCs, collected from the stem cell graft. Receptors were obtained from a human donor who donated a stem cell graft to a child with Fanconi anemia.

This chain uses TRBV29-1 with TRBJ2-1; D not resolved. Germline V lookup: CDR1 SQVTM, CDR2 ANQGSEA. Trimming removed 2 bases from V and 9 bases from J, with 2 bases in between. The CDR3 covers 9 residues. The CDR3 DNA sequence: TGCAGCGTTGAAAGTGAGCAGTTCTTC. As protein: CSVESEQFF.

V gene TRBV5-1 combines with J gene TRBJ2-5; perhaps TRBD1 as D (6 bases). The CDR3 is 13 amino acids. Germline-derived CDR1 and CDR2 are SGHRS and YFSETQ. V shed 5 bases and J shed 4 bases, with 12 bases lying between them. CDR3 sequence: CASSTDRRETQYF. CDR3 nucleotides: TGCGCCAGCAGTACCGACAGGAGAGAGACCCAGTACTTC. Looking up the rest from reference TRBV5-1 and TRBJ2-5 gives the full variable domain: KAGVTQTPRYLIKTRGQQVTLSCSPISGHRSVSWYQQTPGQGLQFLFEYFSETQRNKGNFPGRFSGRQFSNSRSEMNVSTLELGDSALYLCASSTDRRETQYFGPGTRLLVL.

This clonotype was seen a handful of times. CDR3 amino acids: CSARGTNQPQHF. Here the CDR3 DNA reads TGCAGTGCTAGAGGAACTAATCAGCCCCAGCATTTT. The chain recombines TRBV20-1 with TRBJ1-5; D gene unclear. Per the germline V gene, CDR1 is DFQATT and CDR2 is SNEGSKA (reference sequence). The CDR3 runs 12 residues. The ends were cut back, 1 base at V and 4 bases at J, with 5 bases in the middle.

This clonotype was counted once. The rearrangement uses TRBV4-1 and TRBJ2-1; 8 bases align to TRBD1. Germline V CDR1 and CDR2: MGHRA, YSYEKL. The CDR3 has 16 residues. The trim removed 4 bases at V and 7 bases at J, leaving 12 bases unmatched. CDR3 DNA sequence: TGCGCCAGCAGCCCCCGGACAGGGCCCTTGAGTAATGAGCAGTTCTTC. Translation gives CASSPRTGPLSNEQFF.

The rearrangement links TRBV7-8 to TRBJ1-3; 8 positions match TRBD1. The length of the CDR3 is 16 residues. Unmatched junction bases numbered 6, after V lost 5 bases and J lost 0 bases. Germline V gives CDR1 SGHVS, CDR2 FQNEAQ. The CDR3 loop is CASSIGQGLSGNTIYF. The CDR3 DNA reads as TGTGCCAGCAGCATCGGACAGGGTCTCTCTGGAAACACCATATATTTT.